This T cell receptor (beta chain) stems from a study of blood T cell repertoires in COVID-19. Study at large: Whether acute or convalescent, the COVID-19 samples came from the United States, Italy and Spain.

V was clipped by 6 bases and J by 3 bases; unmatched bases: 7. This CDR3 contains 14 residues. Germline CDR1 MNHEY, CDR2 SVGAGI. This table comes from immunoSEQ multiplex PCR, and its TCRdb copy is limited to in-frame clones, with some not included. The sample contains 95,000 or so clones, roughly 86% of which appear only once. The sequence derives from a human donor in a cohort sampled during active COVID-19. Sequencing used peripheral blood. The chain uses TRBV6-5 and TRBJ1-2, with TRBD1 matching 7 bases. CDR3 coding DNA: TGTGCCAGCAGATCGGGACAGCGATACTATGGCTACACCTTC. Translation gives CASRSGQRYYGYTF.